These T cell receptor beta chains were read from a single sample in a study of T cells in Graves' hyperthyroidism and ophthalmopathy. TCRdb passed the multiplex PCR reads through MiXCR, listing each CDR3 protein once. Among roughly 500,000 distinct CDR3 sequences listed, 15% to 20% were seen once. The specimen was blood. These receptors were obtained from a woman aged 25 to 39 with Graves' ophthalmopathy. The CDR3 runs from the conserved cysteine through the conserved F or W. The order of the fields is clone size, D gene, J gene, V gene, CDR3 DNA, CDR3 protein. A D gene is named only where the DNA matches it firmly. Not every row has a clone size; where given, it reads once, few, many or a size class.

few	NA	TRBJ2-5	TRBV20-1	TGCAGTGCAATCAAGGCAGAGACCCAGTACTTC	CSAIKAETQYF
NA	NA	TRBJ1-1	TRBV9	TGTGCCAGCAGCGTAGGTAAGGAAGCTTTCTTT	CASSVGKEAFF
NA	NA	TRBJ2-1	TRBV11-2	TGTGCCAGCAGCCGACTCGCCCTGAGCTCCTACAATGAGCAGTTCTTC	CASSRLALSSYNEQFF
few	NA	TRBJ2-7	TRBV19	TGTGCCAGTAGTAGAGACTATTGGAGCTCCTACGAGCAGTACTTC	CASSRDYWSSYEQYF
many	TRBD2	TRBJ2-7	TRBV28	TGTGCCAGCAGTTCCGAAGCGGGACTGCGCGAGCAGTACTTC	CASSSEAGLREQYF
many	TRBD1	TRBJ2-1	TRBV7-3	TGTGCCAGCAGGAACTACGGCACCCTTGGGACAGACCTCAATGAGCAGTTCTTC	CASRNYGTLGTDLNEQFF
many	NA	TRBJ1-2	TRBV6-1	TGTGCCGCGGCCCCCGACCGCTTTAGCCACACCTTC	CAAAPDRFSHTF
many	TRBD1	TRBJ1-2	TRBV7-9	TGTGCCAGCAGCTTATTGGGACAGGCCGATGGCTACACCTTC	CASSLLGQADGYTF
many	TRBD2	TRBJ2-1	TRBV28	TGTGCCAGCAGTTCTGGCGGGAGTCTTAATGAGCAGTTCTTC	CASSSGGSLNEQFF
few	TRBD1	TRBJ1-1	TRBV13	TGTGCCAGAAGCTTGGACCAGGGTTCAGGGGGTACTGAAGCTTTCTTT	CARSLDQGSGGTEAFF
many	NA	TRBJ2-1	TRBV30	TGTGCCTGGAAGGGATGGGATGAGCAGTTCTTC	CAWKGWDEQFF